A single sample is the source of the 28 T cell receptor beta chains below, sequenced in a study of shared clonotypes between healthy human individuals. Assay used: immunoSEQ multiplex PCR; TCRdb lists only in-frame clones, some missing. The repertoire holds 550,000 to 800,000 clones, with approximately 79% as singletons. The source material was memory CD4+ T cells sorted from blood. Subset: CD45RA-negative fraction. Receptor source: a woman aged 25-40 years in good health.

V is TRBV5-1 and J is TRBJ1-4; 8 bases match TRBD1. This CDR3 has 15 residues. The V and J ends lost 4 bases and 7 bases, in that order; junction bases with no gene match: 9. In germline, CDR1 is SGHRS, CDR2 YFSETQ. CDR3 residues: CASSPGQGSLEKLFF. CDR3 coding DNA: TGCGCCAGCAGCCCCGGACAGGGAAGTCTTGAAAAACTGTTTTTT.

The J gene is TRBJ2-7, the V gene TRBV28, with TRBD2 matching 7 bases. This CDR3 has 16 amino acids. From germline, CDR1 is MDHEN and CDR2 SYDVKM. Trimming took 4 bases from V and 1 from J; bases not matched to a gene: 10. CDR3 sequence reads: CASSSAGGTGSYEQYF. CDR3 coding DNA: TGTGCCAGCAGTTCCGCCGGGGGGACGGGGTCCTACGAGCAGTACTTC.

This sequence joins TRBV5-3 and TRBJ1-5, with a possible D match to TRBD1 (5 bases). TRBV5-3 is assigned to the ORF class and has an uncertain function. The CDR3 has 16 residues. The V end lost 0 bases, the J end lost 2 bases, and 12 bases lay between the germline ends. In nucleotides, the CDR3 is TGTGCCAGAAGCTTGGAAGGGGTGGGGGGCAATCAGCCCCAGCATTTT. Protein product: CARSLEGVGGNQPQHF.

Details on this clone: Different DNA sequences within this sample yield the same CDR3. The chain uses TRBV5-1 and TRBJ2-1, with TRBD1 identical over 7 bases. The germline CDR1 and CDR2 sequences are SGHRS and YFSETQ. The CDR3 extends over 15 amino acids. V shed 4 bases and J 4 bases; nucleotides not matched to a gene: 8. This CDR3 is CASSVDRVSYNEQFF. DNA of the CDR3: TGCGCCAGCAGCGTCGACAGGGTATCTTACAATGAGCAGTTCTTC. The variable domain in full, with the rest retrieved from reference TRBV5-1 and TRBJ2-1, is KAGVTQTPRYLIKTRGQQVTLSCSPISGHRSVSWYQQTPGQGLQFLFEYFSETQRNKGNFPGRFSGRQFSNSRSEMNVSTLELGDSALYLCASSVDRVSYNEQFFGPGTRLTVL.

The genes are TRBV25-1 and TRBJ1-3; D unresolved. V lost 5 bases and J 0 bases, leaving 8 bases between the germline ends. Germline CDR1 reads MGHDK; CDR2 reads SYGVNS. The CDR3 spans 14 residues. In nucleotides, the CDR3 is TGTGCCAGCAGTCCAGGCAGCTCTGGAAACACCATATATTTT. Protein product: CASSPGSSGNTIYF.

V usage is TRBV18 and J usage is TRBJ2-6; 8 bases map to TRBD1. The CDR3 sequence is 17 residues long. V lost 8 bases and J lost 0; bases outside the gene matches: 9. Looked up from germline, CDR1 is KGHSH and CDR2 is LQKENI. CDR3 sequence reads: CASHNDRGHSGANVLTF. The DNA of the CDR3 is TGTGCCAGCCATAACGACAGGGGACACTCTGGGGCCAACGTCCTGACTTTC.

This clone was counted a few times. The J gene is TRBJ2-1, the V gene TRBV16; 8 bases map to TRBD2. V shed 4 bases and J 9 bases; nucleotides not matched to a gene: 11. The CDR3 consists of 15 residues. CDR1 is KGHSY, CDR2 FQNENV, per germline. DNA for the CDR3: TGTGCCAGCAGCCGAGACAGCGGGAGCCAGGGTGAGCAGTTCTTC. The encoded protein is CASSRDSGSQGEQFF.

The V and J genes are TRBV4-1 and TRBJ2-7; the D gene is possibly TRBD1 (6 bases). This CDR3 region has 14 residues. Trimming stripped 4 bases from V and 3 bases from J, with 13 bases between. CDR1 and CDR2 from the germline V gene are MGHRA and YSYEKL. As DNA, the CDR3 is TGCGCCAGCAGCCGAGGACAGAGAGACTACGAGCAGTACTTC. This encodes CASSRGQRDYEQYF.

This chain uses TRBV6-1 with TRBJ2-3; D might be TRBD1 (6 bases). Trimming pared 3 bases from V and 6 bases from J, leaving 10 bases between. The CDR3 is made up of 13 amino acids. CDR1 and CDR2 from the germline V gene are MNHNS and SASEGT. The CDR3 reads CASSDPGADTQYF. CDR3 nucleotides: TGTGCCAGCAGTGACCCAGGGGCCGATACGCAGTATTTT.

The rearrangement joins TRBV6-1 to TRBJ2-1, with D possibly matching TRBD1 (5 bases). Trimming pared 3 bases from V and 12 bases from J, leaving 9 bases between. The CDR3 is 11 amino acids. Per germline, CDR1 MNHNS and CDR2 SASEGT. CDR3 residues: CASSDGRGQFF. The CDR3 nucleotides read TGTGCCAGCAGTGACGGTAGGGGGCAGTTCTTC.

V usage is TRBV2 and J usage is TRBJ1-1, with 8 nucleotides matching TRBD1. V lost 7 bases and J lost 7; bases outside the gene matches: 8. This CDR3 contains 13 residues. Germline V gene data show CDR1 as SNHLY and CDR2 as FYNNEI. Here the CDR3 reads CASILDREFEAFF. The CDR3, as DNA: TGTGCCAGCATACTGGACAGGGAATTTGAAGCTTTCTTT.

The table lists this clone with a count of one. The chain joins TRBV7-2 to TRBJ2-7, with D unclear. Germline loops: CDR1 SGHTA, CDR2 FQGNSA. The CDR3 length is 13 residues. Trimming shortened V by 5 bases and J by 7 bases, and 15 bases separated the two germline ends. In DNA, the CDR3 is TGTGCCAGCAGCCCCGGGCCTTTAGGTGAGCAGTACTTC. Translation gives CASSPGPLGEQYF.

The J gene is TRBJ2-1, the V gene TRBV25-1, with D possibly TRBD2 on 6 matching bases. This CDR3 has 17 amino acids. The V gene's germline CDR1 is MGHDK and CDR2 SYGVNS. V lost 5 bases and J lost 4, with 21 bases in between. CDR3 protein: CASSTQPREDQYNEQFF. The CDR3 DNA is TGTGCCAGCAGTACCCAACCCAGGGAGGATCAGTACAATGAGCAGTTCTTC.

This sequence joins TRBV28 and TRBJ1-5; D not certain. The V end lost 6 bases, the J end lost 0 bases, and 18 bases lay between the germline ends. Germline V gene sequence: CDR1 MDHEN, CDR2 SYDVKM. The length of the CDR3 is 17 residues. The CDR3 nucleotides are TGTGCCAGCAGACCGATCTTTCGTAGTTATAGCAATCAGCCCCAGCATTTT. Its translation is CASRPIFRSYSNQPQHF.

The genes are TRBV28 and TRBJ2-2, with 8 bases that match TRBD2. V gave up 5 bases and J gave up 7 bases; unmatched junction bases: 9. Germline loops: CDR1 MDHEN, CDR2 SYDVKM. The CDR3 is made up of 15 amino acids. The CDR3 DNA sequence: TGTGCCAGCAGTCAGCCGGGACTAGGTTTCGGGGAGCTGTTTTTT. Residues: CASSQPGLGFGELFF.

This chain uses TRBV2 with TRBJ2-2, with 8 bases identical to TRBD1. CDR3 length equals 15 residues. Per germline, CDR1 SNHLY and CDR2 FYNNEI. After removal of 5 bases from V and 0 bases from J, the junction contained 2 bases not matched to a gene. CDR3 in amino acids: CASSSDRANTGELFF. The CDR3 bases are TGTGCCAGCAGTTCGGACAGGGCGAACACCGGGGAGCTGTTTTTT. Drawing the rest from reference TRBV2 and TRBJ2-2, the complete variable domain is EPEVTQTPSHQVTQMGQEVILRCVPISNHLYFYWYRQILGQKVEFLVSFYNNEISEKSEIFDDQFSVERPDGSNFTLKIRSTKLEDSAMYFCASSSDRANTGELFFGEGSRLTVL.

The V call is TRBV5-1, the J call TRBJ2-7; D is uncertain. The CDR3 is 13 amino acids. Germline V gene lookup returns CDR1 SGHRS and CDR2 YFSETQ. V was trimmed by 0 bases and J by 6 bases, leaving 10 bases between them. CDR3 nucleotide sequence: TGCGCCAGCAGCTTGGGGGCCCTCCGCGAGCAGTACTTC. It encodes CASSLGALREQYF.

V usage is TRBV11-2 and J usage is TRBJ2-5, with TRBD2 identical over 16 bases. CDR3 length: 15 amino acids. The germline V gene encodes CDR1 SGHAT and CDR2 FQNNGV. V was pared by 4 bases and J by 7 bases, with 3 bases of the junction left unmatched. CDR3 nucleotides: TGTGCCAGCAGCTCGGGACTAGCGGGGGGGGCGACCCAGTACTTC. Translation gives CASSSGLAGGATQYF. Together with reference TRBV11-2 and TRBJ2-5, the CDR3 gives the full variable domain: EAGVAQSPRYKIIEKRQSVAFWCNPISGHATLYWYQQILGQGPKLLIQFQNNGVVDDSQLPKDRFSAERLKGVDSTLKIQPAKLEDSAVYLCASSSGLAGGATQYFGPGTRLLVL.

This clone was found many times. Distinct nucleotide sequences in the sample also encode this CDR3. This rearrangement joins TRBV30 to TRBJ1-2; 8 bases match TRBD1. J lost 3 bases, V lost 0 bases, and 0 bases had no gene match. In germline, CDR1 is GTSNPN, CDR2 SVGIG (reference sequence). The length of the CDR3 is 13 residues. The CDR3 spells CAWSVQGDYGYTF. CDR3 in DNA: TGTGCCTGGAGTGTACAGGGGGACTATGGCTACACCTTC.

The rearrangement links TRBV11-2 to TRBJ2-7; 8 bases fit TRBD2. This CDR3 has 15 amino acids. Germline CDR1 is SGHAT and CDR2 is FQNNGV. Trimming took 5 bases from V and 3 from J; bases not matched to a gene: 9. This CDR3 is CASSSQIAGHYEQYF. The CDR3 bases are TGTGCCAGCAGCAGCCAAATAGCGGGACACTACGAGCAGTACTTC.

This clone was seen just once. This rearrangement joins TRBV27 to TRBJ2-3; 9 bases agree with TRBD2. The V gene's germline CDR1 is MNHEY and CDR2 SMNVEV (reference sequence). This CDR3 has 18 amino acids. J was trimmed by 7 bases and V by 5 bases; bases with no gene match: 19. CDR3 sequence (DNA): TGTGCCAGCAGTGCCCGCCCGGGACTAGCCGTGAGCGGTTATACGCAGTATTTT. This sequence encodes CASSARPGLAVSGYTQYF.

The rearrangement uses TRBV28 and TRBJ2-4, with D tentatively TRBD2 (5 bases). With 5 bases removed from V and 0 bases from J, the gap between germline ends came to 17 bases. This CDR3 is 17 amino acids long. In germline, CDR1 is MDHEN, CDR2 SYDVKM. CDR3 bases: TGTGCCAGCAGTCCCCTCGGGGAAAGTGGAGCCAAAAACATTCAGTACTTC. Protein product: CASSPLGESGAKNIQYF.

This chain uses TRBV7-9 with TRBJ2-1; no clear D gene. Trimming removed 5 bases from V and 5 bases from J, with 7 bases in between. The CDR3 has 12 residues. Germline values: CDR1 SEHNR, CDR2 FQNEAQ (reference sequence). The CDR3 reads CASSTHDNEQFF. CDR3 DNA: TGTGCCAGCAGCACGCACGACAATGAGCAGTTCTTC. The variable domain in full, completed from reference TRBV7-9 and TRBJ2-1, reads DTGVSQNPRHKITKRGQNVTFRCDPISEHNRLYWYRQTLGQGPEFLTYFQNEAQLEKSRLLSDRFSAERPKGSFSTLEIQRTEQGDSAMYLCASSTHDNEQFFGPGTRLTVL.

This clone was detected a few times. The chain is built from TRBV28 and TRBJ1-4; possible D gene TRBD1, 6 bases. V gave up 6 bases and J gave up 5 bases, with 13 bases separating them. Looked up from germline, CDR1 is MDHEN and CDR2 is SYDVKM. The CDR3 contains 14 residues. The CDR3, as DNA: TGTGCCAGCAGGACAGGTTCCTTAAATGAAAAACTGTTTTTT. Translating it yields CASRTGSLNEKLFF. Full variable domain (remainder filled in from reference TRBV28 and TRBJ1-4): DVKVTQSSRYLVKRTGEKVFLECVQDMDHENMFWYRQDPGLGLRLIYFSYDVKMKEKGDIPEGYSVSREKKERFSLILESASTNQTSMYLCASRTGSLNEKLFFGSGTQLSVL.

The CDR3 here is CSATTGGATDTQYF. In DNA form, the CDR3 reads TGCAGCGCTACCACGGGGGGGGCAACAGATACGCAGTATTTT. V usage is TRBV29-1 and J usage is TRBJ2-3; TRBD2 aligns across 8 bases. The germline V gene has CDR1 SQVTM and CDR2 ANQGSEA. The V segment lost 7 bases and the J segment 3 bases; nucleotides outside the gene matches: 9. The CDR3 contains 14 residues.

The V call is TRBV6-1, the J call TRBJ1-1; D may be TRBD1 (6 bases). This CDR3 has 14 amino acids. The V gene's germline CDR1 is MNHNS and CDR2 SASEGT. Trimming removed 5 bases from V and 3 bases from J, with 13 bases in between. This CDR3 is CASSRWEGDTEAFF. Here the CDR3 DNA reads TGTGCCAGCAGTAGGTGGGAGGGGGACACTGAAGCTTTCTTT.

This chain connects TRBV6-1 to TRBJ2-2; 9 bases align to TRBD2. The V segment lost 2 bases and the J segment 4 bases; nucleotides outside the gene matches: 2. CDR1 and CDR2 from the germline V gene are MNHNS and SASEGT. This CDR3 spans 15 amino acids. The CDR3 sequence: CASSEMGLATGELFF. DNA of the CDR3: TGTGCCAGCAGTGAAATGGGACTAGCCACCGGGGAGCTGTTTTTT.

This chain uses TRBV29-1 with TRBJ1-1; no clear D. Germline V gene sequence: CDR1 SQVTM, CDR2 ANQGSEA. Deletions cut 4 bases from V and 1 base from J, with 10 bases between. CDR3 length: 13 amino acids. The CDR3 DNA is TGCAGCGTTGTGGTACGGGGGAACACTGAAGCTTTCTTT. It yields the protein CSVVVRGNTEAFF.